This section outlines one T cell receptor (beta chain) sequence together with its context. What it binds is not known. This sample was taken from a study of identical twins. The study's findings and limits: Weaker excess twin sharing was seen among beta out-of-frame sequences. Cross-sectional statistics underpinned the conclusions; the same donors were not followed.

All donors comprised healthy Caucasians. Germline-derived CDR1 and CDR2 are SGHTA and FQGNSA. Between the trimmed V and J ends, which lost 5 bases and 5 bases, there was a span of 10 bases. This CDR3 is built from 14 residues. TCRdb fed the 5' RACE reads into MiXCR, producing one record per CDR3 protein. This table has approximately 890,000 distinct CDR3 sequences, about 12% appearing once. The same data also contributed to another study, on yellow fever vaccine responses in identical twins.

This rearrangement joins TRBV7-2 to TRBJ1-6; a weak D match, TRBD1 (6 bases). This receptor was obtained from a woman aged 18 to 35 in good health. Sequenced input: PBMCs. CDR3 in DNA: TGTGCCAGCAGCCCCCGGGACAATAATTCACCCCTCCACTTT. It is translated as CASSPRDNNSPLHF. Filled out from reference TRBV7-2 and TRBJ1-6, the complete variable domain reads GAGVSQSPSNKVTEKGKDVELRCDPISGHTALYWYRQSLGQGLEFLIYFQGNSAPDKSGLPSDRFSAERTGGSVSTLTIQRTQQEDSAVYLCASSPRDNNSPLHFGNGTRLTVT.